This TCR beta chain was obtained from a study of blood T cell repertoires in COVID-19. Study-wide context: Samples of COVID-19 (acute and convalescent) were obtained from the United States, Italy and Spain. PBMCs, B-cell-depleted T cells, or T cells were the source of the cDNA or gDNA that made up the material.

TCRdb's copy holds only in-frame clones and misses some; the assay was immunoSEQ multiplex PCR. The sample records 450,000 to 500,000 clones, about nine tenths being singletons. Ages ranged from roughly 18 to 100 years, with residence in 24 US areas. Participants reported their clinical history, and cohort assignment relied on those reports. The germline V and J ends were trimmed by 5 bases and 7 bases, with 14 bases remaining between them. CDR3 size: 14 residues. CDR1 is SGHAT, CDR2 FQNNGV, per germline. This clone was found once. This receptor was identified in a woman aged 18-29 years who had recovered from COVID-19. The sequenced material came from PBMCs or T cells enriched from blood (not recorded which). This rearrangement joins TRBV11-2 to TRBJ1-4; a possible D gene is TRBD1 (5 bases). The CDR3: CASSLAGKGEKLFF. The CDR3 coding sequence is TGTGCCAGCAGCCTGGCAGGGAAGGGTGAAAAACTGTTTTTT.